The sequence of this T cell receptor beta chain was determined in a study of cytomegalovirus exposure and HLA in healthy donors. This clone was seen once. The antigen is unknown. The PCR employed 60 Vbeta primers together with 13 Jbeta primers. Produced via immunoSEQ multiplex PCR; TCRdb's table is partial and in-frame only. The sample shows 150,000 to 200,000 clones, 82% of them seen only once. General study results and limits: Apart from CMV serostatus, no immune exposure information was available. Through in vitro validation, a few CMV-associated chains were shown to be specific for CMV antigens. Later analysis indicated greater clonal expansion among HLA-associated TCR beta chains than among equally common other chains. Excluded: some indistinguishable V segments such as TRBV6-2 and TRBV6-3.

The ends lost 0 bases at V and 8 bases at J; junction bases unmatched: 11. The CDR3 contains 19 residues. CDR1 and CDR2 (germline): LGHNA, YSLEER. This clonotype originated in a man aged 35-49 years in good health and CMV-seronegative. The V gene is TRBV4-3, the J gene TRBJ2-1, with 15 bases lining up with TRBD2. What was sequenced was PBMCs. CDR3 amino acids: CASSQEGLAGGLTPHEQFF. CDR3 coding DNA: TGCGCCAGCAGCCAAGAGGGACTAGCGGGAGGCCTTACCCCCCATGAGCAGTTCTTC.